This T cell receptor (beta chain) was captured by sequencing in a study of blood T cell repertoires in COVID-19. Study in general: The origin of the acute and convalescent COVID-19 samples was the United States, Italy and Spain.

Exposed participants came across a COVID-19 case within 2 weeks before study entry. After removal of 2 bases from V and 0 bases from J, the junction contained 3 bases not matched to a gene. CDR1 and CDR2 (germline): MNHEY, SVGAGI. This CDR3 contains 15 residues. Authors' processing steps: It was from reference gene primer amplification that nucleated cell counts were estimated. Sequencing was performed with immunoSEQ multiplex PCR; in TCRdb, only in-frame clones are kept and a portion is missing. The DNA was the basis for D and trimming; V, J and clone size are from that table. The sample has under 400,000 clones, about nine tenths seen once.

The chain carries TRBV6-5 and TRBJ2-7; 8 bases are shared with TRBD2. The material sequenced was PBMCs or T cells enriched from blood (not recorded which). The sequence derives from a woman aged 25 to 39 who had been exposed to COVID-19. The CDR3 here is CASSYVAGSSYEQYF. The CDR3 DNA reads TGTGCCAGCAGTTACGTAGCGGGGTCCTCCTACGAGCAGTACTTC.